This is a list of T cell receptor beta chains from one sample in a study of control samples from healthy donors and cancer patients. Using immunoSEQ multiplex PCR, the repertoire was profiled, and TCRdb retains in-frame clones only, with some absent. The table has around 130,000 clones, roughly 86% seen once. Sequenced sample: PBMCs. These receptors were collected from a man aged 50-59 years with head and neck cancer. Both conserved end residues are part of each CDR3. The D gene is left open where the match is weak. Clone size appears in some rows only: once, few, many, or a class for an expanded clone.

D	size	J	V	CDR3	DNA
TRBD1	-	TRBJ2-3	TRBV19	CASNPTGEDTQYF	TGTGCCAGTAACCCGACAGGGGAAGATACGCAGTATTTT
-	-	TRBJ1-6	TRBV28	CASSLPTGTNSPLHF	TGTGCCAGCAGTTTACCGACGGGAACCAATTCACCCCTCCACTTT
TRBD2	-	TRBJ2-5	TRBV11-3	CASSRRGGQETQYF	TGTGCCAGCAGCCGCCGGGGGGGCCAGGAGACCCAGTACTTC
-	once	TRBJ1-2	TRBV7-2	CASSQGRGYGYTF	TGTGCCAGCAGCCAAGGCAGGGGCTATGGCTACACCTTC
TRBD1	-	TRBJ1-1	TRBV24-1	CATSDPGTVYMNTEAFF	TGTGCCACCAGTGATCCCGGGACAGTTTACATGAACACTGAAGCTTTCTTT
TRBD2	once	TRBJ2-4	TRBV7-9	CASSFAGGGKNIQYF	TGTGCCAGCAGCTTTGCGGGGGGTGGGAAAAACATTCAGTACTTC
-	-	TRBJ2-7	TRBV29-1	CSVEGRTGLVYEQYF	TGCAGCGTTGAGGGGCGAACAGGGCTGGTCTACGAGCAGTACTTC
TRBD2	-	TRBJ2-7	TRBV18	CASSPRSGLAGTYEQYF	TGTGCCAGCTCACCACGTTCCGGACTAGCGGGGACCTACGAGCAGTACTTC
-	-	TRBJ2-1	TRBV6-5	CASSHGPDNEQFF	TGTGCCAGCAGTCACGGGCCCGACAATGAGCAGTTCTTC
TRBD1	-	TRBJ2-1	TRBV6-5	CASSSQGAVHGEQFF	TGTGCCAGCAGTTCGCAGGGGGCCGTACATGGTGAGCAGTTCTTC
TRBD1	-	TRBJ1-1	TRBV6-5	CASRLTGASNTEAFF	TGTGCCAGCAGACTTACAGGGGCATCGAACACTGAAGCTTTCTTT
TRBD2	-	TRBJ2-4	TRBV5-1	CASSLSAGEGNIQYF	TGCGCCAGCAGCTTGTCCGCGGGAGAAGGGAACATTCAGTACTTC
-	-	TRBJ1-3	TRBV21-1	CASQARYSGNTIYF	TGTGCCAGCCAAGCCCGATACTCTGGAAACACCATATATTTT
-	-	TRBJ1-3	TRBV7-2	CASSLDRNTIYF	TGTGCCAGCAGCCTCGACAGAAACACCATATATTTT
TRBD1	-	TRBJ1-2	TRBV2	CASSRTGINYGYTF	TGTGCCAGCAGTAGGACAGGGATTAACTATGGCTACACCTTC
-	-	TRBJ1-2	TRBV18	CASSPGGGPWGYTF	TGTGCCAGCTCACCAGGCGGAGGGCCTTGGGGCTACACCTTC
TRBD1	few	TRBJ1-5	TRBV19	CASSIGQEVHF	TGTGCCAGTAGTATCGGACAGGAGGTGCATTTT
-	-	TRBJ1-1	TRBV5-1	CASSPREGGLVEAFF	TGCGCCAGCAGCCCCCGAGAGGGGGGGCTGGTTGAAGCTTTCTTT
-	-	TRBJ2-5	TRBV7-9	CASSLGGPAETQYF	TGTGCCAGCAGCTTGGGGGGGCCCGCAGAGACCCAGTACTTC
-	-	TRBJ2-7	TRBV7-9	CASSSDGYEQYF	TGTGCCAGCAGCTCGGACGGGTACGAGCAGTACTTC
-	-	TRBJ2-5	TRBV2	CASSRGTLGETQYF	TGTGCCAGCAGTCGAGGGACGTTGGGGGAGACCCAGTACTTC
-	once	TRBJ2-1	TRBV19	CASSLRGINEQFF	TGTGCCAGTAGCCTCCGGGGGATTAATGAGCAGTTCTTC
TRBD2	-	TRBJ2-3	TRBV7-2	CASSLGQAGVDTQYF	TGTGCCAGCAGCTTAGGTCAGGCGGGAGTCGATACGCAGTATTTT
TRBD1	once	TRBJ1-1	TRBV7-9	CASSLGTADTEAFF	TGTGCCAGCAGCCTCGGGACAGCCGACACTGAAGCTTTCTTT
TRBD1	few	TRBJ2-7	TRBV28	CASSLPGGYEQYF	TGTGCCAGCAGTCTACCAGGGGGCTACGAGCAGTACTTC
-	-	TRBJ1-6	TRBV5-1	CASSLDRPWGNSPLHF	TGCGCCAGCAGCTTGGACAGGCCTTGGGGTAATTCACCCCTCCACTTT
-	-	TRBJ2-6	TRBV2	CASSEFERSGANVLTF	TGTGCCAGCAGTGAATTTGAGAGATCTGGGGCCAACGTCCTGACTTTC
-	-	TRBJ1-5	TRBV19	CASSTSRVQPQHF	TGTGCCAGTAGTACGAGTCGGGTTCAGCCCCAGCATTTT
TRBD2	-	TRBJ2-5	TRBV10-2	CASTDSGDQETQYF	TGCGCCAGCACCGATAGCGGGGACCAAGAGACCCAGTACTTC
-	-	TRBJ1-5	TRBV19	CASRTVYSNQPQHF	TGTGCCAGTAGGACCGTTTATAGCAATCAGCCCCAGCATTTT
TRBD1	once	TRBJ1-5	TRBV10-2	CASSADRNNQPQHF	TGCGCCAGCAGTGCGGACAGGAATAATCAGCCCCAGCATTTT
TRBD2	once	TRBJ2-1	TRBV24-1	CATSDLGLAGNEQFF	TGTGCCACCAGTGATCTGGGACTAGCAGGAAATGAGCAGTTCTTC
-	-	TRBJ1-2	TRBV10-3	CAISESAYGYTF	TGTGCCATCAGTGAGTCGGCGTATGGCTACACCTTC
TRBD1	-	TRBJ1-2	TRBV6-5	CASSTLDRGVYGYTF	TGTGCCAGCAGTACCTTAGACAGGGGGGTATATGGCTACACCTTC
-	-	TRBJ2-1	TRBV27	CASSLRGYNEQFF	TGTGCCAGCAGTCTAAGGGGGTACAATGAGCAGTTCTTC
-	-	TRBJ1-1	TRBV2	CASSGQGNTEAFF	TGTGCCAGCTCAGGGCAGGGGAACACTGAAGCTTTCTTT
TRBD2	-	TRBJ2-2	TRBV4-1	CASSQVAGGKNTGELFF	TGCGCCAGCAGCCAAGTAGCGGGAGGGAAGAACACCGGGGAGCTGTTTTTT
-	-	TRBJ1-5	TRBV24-1	CATSSRGGGNQPQHF	TGTGCCACCAGTTCGAGGGGAGGAGGAAATCAGCCCCAGCATTTT
TRBD2	once	TRBJ2-3	TRBV28	CASSSLQLAGETDTQYF	TGTGCCAGCAGCTCCCTTCAACTAGCGGGAGAAACGGATACGCAGTATTTT
-	-	TRBJ2-7	TRBV7-9	CASSLGAYEQYF	TGTGCCAGCAGCTTAGGAGCATACGAGCAGTACTTC
-	-	TRBJ1-2	TRBV9	CASSPPKGKTSNYGYTF	TGTGCCAGCAGCCCCCCGAAGGGGAAGACGTCGAACTATGGCTACACCTTC
-	-	TRBJ1-6	TRBV11-3	CASSLMAGDNSPLHF	TGTGCCAGCAGCTTAATGGCAGGGGATAATTCACCCCTCCACTTT
-	-	TRBJ1-4	TRBV7-9	CASSLAGGSGGFEKLFF	TGTGCCAGCAGCTTAGCTGGTGGTTCGGGGGGCTTTGAAAAACTGTTTTTT
TRBD1	-	TRBJ2-5	TRBV11-2	CASSFGTGMKETQYF	TGTGCCAGCAGCTTTGGGACAGGCATGAAAGAGACCCAGTACTTC
TRBD2	few	TRBJ2-7	TRBV5-1	CASRPGLAPAEQYF	TGCGCCAGCCGCCCGGGACTAGCGCCTGCGGAGCAGTACTTC
-	-	TRBJ2-5	TRBV12-5	CASGPDSQETQYF	TGTGCTAGTGGACCAGACAGTCAAGAGACCCAGTACTTC
-	-	TRBJ2-1	TRBV5-1	CASSFWQGGGNEQFF	TGCGCCAGCAGCTTCTGGCAGGGGGGAGGCAATGAGCAGTTCTTC
-	-	TRBJ2-5	TRBV7-2	CASSDLGETQYF	TGTGCCAGCAGCGACTTGGGGGAGACCCAGTACTTC
-	-	TRBJ2-1	TRBV9	CASSGRGGDTYNEQFF	TGTGCCAGCAGTGGTAGAGGCGGGGACACTTACAATGAGCAGTTCTTC
-	-	TRBJ1-1	TRBV7-9	CASSEAGVNTEAFF	TGTGCCAGCTCGGAGGCAGGGGTGAACACTGAAGCTTTCTTT
-	-	TRBJ1-3	TRBV2	CASRAPASSGNTIYF	TGTGCCAGCCGGGCCCCAGCCAGCTCTGGAAACACCATATATTTT